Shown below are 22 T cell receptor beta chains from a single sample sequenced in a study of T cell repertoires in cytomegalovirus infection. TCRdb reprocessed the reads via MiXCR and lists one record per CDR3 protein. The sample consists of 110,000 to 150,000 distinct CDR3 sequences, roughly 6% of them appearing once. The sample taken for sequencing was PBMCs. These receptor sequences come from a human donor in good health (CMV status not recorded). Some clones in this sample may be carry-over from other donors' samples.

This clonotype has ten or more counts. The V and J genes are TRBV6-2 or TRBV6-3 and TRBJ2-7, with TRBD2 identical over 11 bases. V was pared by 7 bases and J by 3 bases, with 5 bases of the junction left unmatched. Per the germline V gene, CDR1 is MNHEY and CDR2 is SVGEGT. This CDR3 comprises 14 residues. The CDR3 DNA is TGTGCCAGCACCGGGGGGACTAGCGGCTACGAGCAGTACTTC. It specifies CASTGGTSGYEQYF.

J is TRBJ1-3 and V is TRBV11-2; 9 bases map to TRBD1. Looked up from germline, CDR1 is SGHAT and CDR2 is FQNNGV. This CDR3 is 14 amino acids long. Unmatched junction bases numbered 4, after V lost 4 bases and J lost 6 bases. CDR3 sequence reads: CASSSRTGVNTIYF. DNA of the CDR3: TGTGCCAGCAGCTCCCGGACAGGGGTAAACACCATATATTTT.

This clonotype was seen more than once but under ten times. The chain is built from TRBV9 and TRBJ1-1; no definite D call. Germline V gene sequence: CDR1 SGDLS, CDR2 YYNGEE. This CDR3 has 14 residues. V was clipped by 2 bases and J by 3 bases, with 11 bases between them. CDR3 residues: CASSVGPRDTEAFF. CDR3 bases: TGTGCCAGCAGCGTCGGACCGCGGGACACTGAAGCTTTCTTT.

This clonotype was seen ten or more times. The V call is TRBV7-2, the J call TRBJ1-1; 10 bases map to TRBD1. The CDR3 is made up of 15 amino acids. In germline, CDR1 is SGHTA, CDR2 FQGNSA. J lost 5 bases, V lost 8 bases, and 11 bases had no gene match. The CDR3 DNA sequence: TGTGCCAGCCGCCCTACCGGGACAGGGGTAACTGAAGCTTTCTTT. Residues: CASRPTGTGVTEAFF. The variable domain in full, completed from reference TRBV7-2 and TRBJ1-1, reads GAGVSQSPSNKVTEKGKDVELRCDPISGHTALYWYRQSLGQGLEFLIYFQGNSAPDKSGLPSDRFSAERTGGSVSTLTIQRTQQEDSAVYLCASRPTGTGVTEAFFGQGTRLTVV.

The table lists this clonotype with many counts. DNA of the CDR3: TGTGCCAGCAGCTTAGAGCCGACAGGGACTAGGGAGCTGTTTTTT. Translating it yields CASSLEPTGTRELFF. V and J are TRBV7-2 and TRBJ2-2; D may be TRBD1 or TRBD2 (7 bases each). The CDR3 sequence is 15 residues long. With 1 base removed from V and 9 bases from J, the gap between germline ends came to 15 bases. The germline gives CDR1 SGHTA, CDR2 FQGNSA.

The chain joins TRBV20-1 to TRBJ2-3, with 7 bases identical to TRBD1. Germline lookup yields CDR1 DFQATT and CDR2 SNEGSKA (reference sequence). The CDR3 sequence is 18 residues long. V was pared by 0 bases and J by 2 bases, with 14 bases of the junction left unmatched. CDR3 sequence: CSARDYRGFPISTDTQYF. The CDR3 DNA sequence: TGCAGTGCTAGAGATTACAGGGGATTTCCCATTTCCACAGATACGCAGTATTTT.

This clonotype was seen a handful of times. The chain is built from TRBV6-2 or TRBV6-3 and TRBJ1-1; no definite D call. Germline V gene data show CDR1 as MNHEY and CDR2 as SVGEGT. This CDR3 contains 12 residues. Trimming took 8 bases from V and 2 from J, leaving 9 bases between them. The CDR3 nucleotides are TGTGCCAGCGGACCGTTAAACACTGAAGCTTTCTTT. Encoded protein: CASGPLNTEAFF.

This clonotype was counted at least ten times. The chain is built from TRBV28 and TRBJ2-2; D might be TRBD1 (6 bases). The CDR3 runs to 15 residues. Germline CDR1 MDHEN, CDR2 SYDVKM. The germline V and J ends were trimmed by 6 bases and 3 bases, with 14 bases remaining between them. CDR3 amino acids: CASSRDRTYTGELFF. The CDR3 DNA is TGTGCCAGCAGCCGTGACAGGACATACACCGGGGAGCTGTTTTTT.

CDR3 sequence (DNA): TGCGCCAGCAGCCTCTTAACCGGGACAGGGGAGTACGAGCAGTACTTC. This gives the protein CASSLLTGTGEYEQYF. This sequence joins TRBV5-1 and TRBJ2-7; 10 nucleotides agree with TRBD1. J gave up 4 bases and V 4 bases, and 11 bases lay outside the gene matches. Germline V gene sequence: CDR1 SGHRS, CDR2 YFSETQ. The CDR3 consists of 16 residues.

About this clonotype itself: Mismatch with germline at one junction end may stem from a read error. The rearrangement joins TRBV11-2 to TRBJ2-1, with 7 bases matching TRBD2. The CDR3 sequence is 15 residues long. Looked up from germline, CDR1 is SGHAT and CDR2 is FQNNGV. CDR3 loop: CTSSLILRGYNEQFF. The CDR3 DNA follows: TGTACCAGCAGCTTAATCCTGCGGGGGTACAATGAGCAGTTCTTC. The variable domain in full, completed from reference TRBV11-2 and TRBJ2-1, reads EAGVAQSPRYKIIEKRQSVAFWCNPISGHATLYWYQQILGQGPKLLIQFQNNGVVDDSQLPKDRFSAERLKGVDSTLKIQPAKLEDSAVYLCTSSLILRGYNEQFFGPGTRLTVL.

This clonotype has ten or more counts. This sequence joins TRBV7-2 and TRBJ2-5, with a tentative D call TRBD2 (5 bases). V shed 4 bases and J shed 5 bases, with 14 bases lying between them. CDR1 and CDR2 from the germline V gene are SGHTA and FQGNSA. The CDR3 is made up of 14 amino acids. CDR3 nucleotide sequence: TGTGCCAGCAGCTACGGGGTAGCCTCGGAGACCCAGTACTTC. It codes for CASSYGVASETQYF.

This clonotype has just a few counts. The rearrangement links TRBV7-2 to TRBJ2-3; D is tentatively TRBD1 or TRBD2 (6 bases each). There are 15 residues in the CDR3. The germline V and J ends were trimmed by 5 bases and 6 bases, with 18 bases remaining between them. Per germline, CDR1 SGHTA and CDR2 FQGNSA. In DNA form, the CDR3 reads TGTGCCAGCAGCCCGGGGGCCGGCCGCGGGGATACGCAGTATTTT. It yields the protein CASSPGAGRGDTQYF. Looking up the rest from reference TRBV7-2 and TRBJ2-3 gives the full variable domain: GAGVSQSPSNKVTEKGKDVELRCDPISGHTALYWYRQSLGQGLEFLIYFQGNSAPDKSGLPSDRFSAERTGGSVSTLTIQRTQQEDSAVYLCASSPGAGRGDTQYFGPGTRLTVL.

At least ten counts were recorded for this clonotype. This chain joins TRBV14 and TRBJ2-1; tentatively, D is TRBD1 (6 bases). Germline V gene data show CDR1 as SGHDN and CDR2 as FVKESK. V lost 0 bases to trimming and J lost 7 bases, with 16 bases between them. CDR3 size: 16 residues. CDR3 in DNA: TGTGCCAGCAGCCAAGATTTTGGGGGCCCTTTGAATGAGCAGTTCTTC. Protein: CASSQDFGGPLNEQFF.

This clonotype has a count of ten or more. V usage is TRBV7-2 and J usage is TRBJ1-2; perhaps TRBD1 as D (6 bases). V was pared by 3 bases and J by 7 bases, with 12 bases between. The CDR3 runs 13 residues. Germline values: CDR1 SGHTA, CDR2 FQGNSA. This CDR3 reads CASSLPGGLGYTF. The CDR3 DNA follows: TGTGCCAGCAGCTTGCCGGGGGGCCTTGGCTACACCTTC.

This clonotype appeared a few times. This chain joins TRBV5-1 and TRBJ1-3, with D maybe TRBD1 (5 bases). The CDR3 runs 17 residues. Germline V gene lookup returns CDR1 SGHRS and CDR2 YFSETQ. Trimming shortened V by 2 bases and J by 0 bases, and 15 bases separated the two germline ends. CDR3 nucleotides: TGCGCCAGCAGCTTTAGTGCTGAGGGGTTCTCTGGAAACACCATATATTTT. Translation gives CASSFSAEGFSGNTIYF.

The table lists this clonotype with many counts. CDR3 loop: CASSSSQRVETQYF. For the CDR3, the DNA is TGTGCCAGCAGCTCTAGCCAGAGGGTTGAGACCCAGTACTTC. This chain uses TRBV7-6 with TRBJ2-5, with D possibly TRBD2 on 5 matching bases. Germline V gives CDR1 SGHVS, CDR2 FNYEAQ. This CDR3 spans 14 amino acids. Trimming stripped 4 bases from V and 5 bases from J, with 14 bases between.

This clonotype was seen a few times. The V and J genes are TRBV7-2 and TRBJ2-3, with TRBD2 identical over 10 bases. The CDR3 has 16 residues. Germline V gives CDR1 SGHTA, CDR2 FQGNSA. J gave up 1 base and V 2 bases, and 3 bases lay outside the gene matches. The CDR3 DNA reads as TGTGCCAGCAGCTTAAGCGGGGGGGCCGGCACAGATACGCAGTATTTT. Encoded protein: CASSLSGGAGTDTQYF.

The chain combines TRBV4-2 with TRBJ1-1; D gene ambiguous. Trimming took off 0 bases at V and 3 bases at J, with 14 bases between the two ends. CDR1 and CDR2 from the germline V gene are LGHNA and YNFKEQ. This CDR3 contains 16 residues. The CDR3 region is CASSQDEGRKDTEAFF. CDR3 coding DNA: TGTGCCAGCAGCCAAGATGAGGGTAGGAAGGACACTGAAGCTTTCTTT.

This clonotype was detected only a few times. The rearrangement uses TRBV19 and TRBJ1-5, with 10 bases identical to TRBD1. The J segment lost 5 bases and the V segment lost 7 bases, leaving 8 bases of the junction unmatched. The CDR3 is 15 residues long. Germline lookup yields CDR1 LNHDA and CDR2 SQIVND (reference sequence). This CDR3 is CASTKGQGTDQPQHF. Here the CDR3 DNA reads TGTGCCAGTACCAAGGGACAGGGGACCGATCAGCCCCAGCATTTT.

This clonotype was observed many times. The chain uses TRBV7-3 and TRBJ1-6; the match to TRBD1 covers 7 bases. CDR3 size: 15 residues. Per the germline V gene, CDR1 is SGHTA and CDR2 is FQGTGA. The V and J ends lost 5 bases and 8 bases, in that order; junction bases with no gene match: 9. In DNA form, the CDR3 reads TGTGCCAGCAGCCCGTTAGGGGGCAAGCATTCACCCCTCCACTTT. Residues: CASSPLGGKHSPLHF.

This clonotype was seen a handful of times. The DNA of the CDR3 is TGTGCTATAGACAGGAACACCGGGGAGCTGTTTTTT. It codes for CAIDRNTGELFF. V gene TRBV12-5 combines with J gene TRBJ2-2; D perhaps matches TRBD1 (5 bases). Germline CDR1 reads LGHNT; CDR2 reads FRNRAP. The CDR3 sequence is 12 residues long. Trimming stripped 10 bases from V and 1 base from J, with 7 bases between.

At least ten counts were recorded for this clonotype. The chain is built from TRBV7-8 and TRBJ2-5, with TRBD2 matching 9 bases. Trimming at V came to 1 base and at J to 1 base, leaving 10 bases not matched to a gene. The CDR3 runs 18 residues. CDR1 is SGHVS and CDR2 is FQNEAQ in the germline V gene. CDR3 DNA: TGTGCCAGCAGCTTAGGGGGAACAGCGGGGGGACTCCAAGAGACCCAGTACTTC. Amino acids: CASSLGGTAGGLQETQYF.